This TCR beta chain comes out of a study of identifying expanded T cells in peripheral blood (dated by TCRdb to the late 2010s). In the study overall: Separate aliquots of the same genomic DNA pool were sequenced to produce technical replicates, and four replicates were compared in pairs.

During the collection period, no immune events, such as infections, were documented for the healthy donors. Blood repertoires from healthy donors were used as a training cohort for calibrating time-dependent variance in a beta-binomial model of differential abundance of T-cell clones. The training cohort was composed of some ten healthy donors, 3 female and 7 male. An age range of roughly 29 to 64 years, with an average of about 43 years, was recorded for the donors. Obtained from a commercial supplier, whole blood was collected from each healthy donor at three time points set about two weeks apart. For immunosequencing, genomic DNA was extracted from unsorted whole blood. This clone has a single count. The specificity of this receptor is unknown. Per-nucleotide qualities are absent, and no much larger clonotype sits a single base away. The immunoSEQ Assay, which uses bias-controlled multiplex PCR amplification of genomic DNA, was used to profile TCRbeta CDR3 regions. Per the original workflow: The absolute abundance of each unique TCRbeta CDR3 region was quantified after sequences were collapsed and filtered. Two models were used to test differential abundance: a binomial model (Fisher-equivalent) and a beta-binomial model that adds time-dependent variance fitted from healthy donors. Clones with fewer than 5 combined templates were removed, and a clone was called differentially abundant if the clone's Benjamini-Hochberg FDR was below 0.01. In the beta-binomial model, variance was expressed as a function of the total template count across the two samples, in the form v = (b*log(k)+a)^2. TCRdb obtained this table from immuneACCESS and retained in-frame rearrangements with V and J assigned. These tables miss some clones; where compared with another copy, unresolved V genes account for less than half of the shortfall, and the remainder is unexplained. The V and J calls and clone size come from that table; D and trimming were worked out from the DNA. The sample table shows approximately 79,000 clones, and approximately 87% are seen once. 3.3% of the sample is held by the ten biggest clonotypes.

According to the germline V gene, CDR1 reads SGHTA and CDR2 reads FQGNSA. The V end loses 5 bases and the J end loses 1 base, and a stretch of 12 bases separates them. Including the terminal cysteine and phenylalanine, the CDR3 comprises 15 residues. CDR3 DNA only is kept here, 45 bases in frame from base 1. Here is what the overall study found, with its caveats: Across all healthy-donor time intervals, the beta-binomial model significantly cut both the number of clones called differentially abundant and the false-positive rate. The binomial model flagged around 1.1 differentially abundant clones between technical replicates, compared with about 16 over approximately two weeks and 19 over roughly 4 weeks. The authors expected that over much longer intervals, such as months to years, biological variance in healthy repertoires might increase even further. Variance in clone template counts between roughly two-week samples significantly increased with total template count across all healthy donors.

The sequence was collected from a person aged 18 to 70 in good health. The rearrangement combines TRBV7-2 with TRBJ1-5, and the D gene may be TRBD1, 5 bases matching. Sequencing was done on a sample of blood. The CDR3 region: CASSLQVGSNQPQHF. The DNA sequence is TGTGCCAGCAGCCTACAGGTTGGGAGCAATCAGCCCCAGCATTTT.